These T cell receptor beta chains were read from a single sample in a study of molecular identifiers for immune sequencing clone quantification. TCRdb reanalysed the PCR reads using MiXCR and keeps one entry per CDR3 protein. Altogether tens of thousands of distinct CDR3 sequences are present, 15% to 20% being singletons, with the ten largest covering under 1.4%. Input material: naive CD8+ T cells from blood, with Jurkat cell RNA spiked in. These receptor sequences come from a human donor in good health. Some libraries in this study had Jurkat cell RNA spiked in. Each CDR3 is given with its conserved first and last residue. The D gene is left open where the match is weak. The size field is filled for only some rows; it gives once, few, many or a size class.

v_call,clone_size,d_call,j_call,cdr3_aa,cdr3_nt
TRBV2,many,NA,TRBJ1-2,CARQDPIYGYTF,TGTGCCAGGCAGGACCCCATCTATGGCTACACCTTC
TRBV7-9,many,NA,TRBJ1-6,CASSSDLLHF,TGTGCCAGCAGCTCGGATCTCCTCCACTTT
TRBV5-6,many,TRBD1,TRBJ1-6,CASGQGNNSPLHF,TGTGCCAGCGGACAGGGGAATAATTCACCCCTCCACTTT
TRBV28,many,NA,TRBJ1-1,CASSPPLASNTEAFF,TGTGCCAGCAGTCCACCCCTGGCCTCGAACACTGAAGCTTTCTTT
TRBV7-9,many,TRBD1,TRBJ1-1,CASSRPGQENEAFF,TGTGCCAGCAGCAGGCCGGGACAGGAAAACGAAGCTTTCTTT
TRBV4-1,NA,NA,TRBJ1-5,CASSQVGGAGQPQHF,TGCGCCAGCAGCCAAGTGGGGGGCGCAGGACAGCCCCAGCATTTT
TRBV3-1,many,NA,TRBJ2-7,CASSQDRTADEQYF,TGTGCCAGCAGCCAAGACCGGACAGCCGACGAGCAGTACTTC
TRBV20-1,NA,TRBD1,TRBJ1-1,CSARDYQGAGTEALF,TGCAGTGCTAGAGATTACCAGGGGGCGGGTACTGAAGCTCTCTTT
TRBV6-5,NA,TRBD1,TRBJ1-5,CASSSGPDRARGTGNQPQHF,TGTGCCAGCAGTTCGGGGCCAGACAGGGCTCGCGGGACTGGCAATCAGCCCCAGCATTTT
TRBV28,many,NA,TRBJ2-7,CASSLQVHEQYF,TGTGCCAGCAGTCTACAGGTCCACGAGCAGTACTTC
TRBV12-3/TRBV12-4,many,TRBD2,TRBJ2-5,CASSGTSQETQYF,TGTGCCAGCAGTGGGACTAGCCAAGAGACCCAGTACTTC
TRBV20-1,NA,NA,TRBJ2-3,CSARDLDPDTQYF,TGCAGTGCTAGAGATCTGGATCCGGATACGCAGTATTTT
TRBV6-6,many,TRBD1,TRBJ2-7,CASSHPGQGYEQYF,TGTGCCAGCAGTCACCCGGGACAGGGTTACGAGCAGTACTTC
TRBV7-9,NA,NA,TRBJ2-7,CASSATAGFSYEQYF,TGTGCCAGCAGCGCCACGGCAGGCTTCTCCTACGAGCAGTACTTC
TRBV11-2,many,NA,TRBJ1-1,CASSLDLGTNTEAFF,TGTGCCAGCAGCTTAGATCTCGGGACAAACACTGAAGCTTTCTTT
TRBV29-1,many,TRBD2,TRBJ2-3,CSAWRAGTSDTDTQYF,TGCAGCGCCTGGAGAGCCGGGACTAGCGACACAGATACGCAGTATTTT
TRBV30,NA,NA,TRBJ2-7,CAWSVGQISYEQYF,TGTGCCTGGAGTGTAGGACAGATATCCTACGAGCAGTACTTC
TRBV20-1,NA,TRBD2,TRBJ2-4,CSARWAGVASPERGGKAKNIQYF,TGCAGTGCTAGATGGGCCGGAGTTGCGAGTCCCGAGCGGGGGGGGAAGGCCAAAAACATTCAGTACTTC
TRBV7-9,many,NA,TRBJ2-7,CASSLDRESPFVGQYF,TGTGCCAGCAGCTTAGACAGGGAGTCCCCCTTTGTCGGGCAGTACTTC
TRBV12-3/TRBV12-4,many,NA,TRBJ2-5,CASSLSSNQETQYF,TGTGCCAGCAGTTTATCGTCAAACCAAGAGACCCAGTACTTC
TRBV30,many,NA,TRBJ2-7,CAWSTGWDEQYF,TGTGCCTGGAGTACAGGTTGGGACGAGCAGTACTTC
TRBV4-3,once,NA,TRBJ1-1,CASSRDSGSEAFF,TGCGCCAGCAGCCGCGACAGCGGGAGTGAAGCTTTCTTT
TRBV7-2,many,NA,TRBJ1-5,CASSLATFSNQPQHF,TGTGCCAGCAGCTTAGCCACTTTTAGCAATCAGCCCCAGCATTTT
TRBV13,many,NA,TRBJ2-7,CASSLVQAAGEQYF,TGTGCCAGCAGCTTAGTACAGGCTGCCGGCGAGCAGTACTTC
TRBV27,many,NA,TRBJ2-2,CASSFGSGTGELFF,TGTGCCAGCAGTTTTGGTAGCGGCACCGGGGAGCTGTTTTTT
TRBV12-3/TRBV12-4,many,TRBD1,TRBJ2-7,CASSFWDSTYEQYF,TGTGCCAGCAGTTTTTGGGACAGTACCTACGAGCAGTACTTC
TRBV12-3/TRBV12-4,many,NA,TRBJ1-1,CASSTNNEAFF,TGTGCCAGCAGTACAAACAATGAAGCTTTCTTT
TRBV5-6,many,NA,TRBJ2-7,CASSLGWDLAYEQYF,TGTGCCAGCAGCCTGGGGTGGGACTTGGCCTACGAGCAGTACTTC
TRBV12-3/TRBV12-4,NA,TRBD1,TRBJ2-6,CASIWTGLTGANVLTF,TGTGCCAGCATTTGGACAGGGCTTACTGGGGCCAACGTCCTGACTTTC
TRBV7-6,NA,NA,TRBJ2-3,CASSLPFGLSETDTQYF,TGTGCCAGCAGCCTCCCTTTCGGGCTATCTGAGACAGATACGCAGTATTTT
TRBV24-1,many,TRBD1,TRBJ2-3,CATSHSPGTDKDTQYF,TGTGCCACCAGCCATTCTCCCGGGACAGACAAAGATACGCAGTATTTT
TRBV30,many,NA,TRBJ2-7,CAWSVLYYEQYF,TGTGCCTGGAGTGTCCTCTACTACGAGCAGTACTTC
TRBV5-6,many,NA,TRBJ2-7,CASSGTGRGSYEQYF,TGTGCCAGCAGCGGCACGGGGCGGGGTAGCTACGAGCAGTACTTC
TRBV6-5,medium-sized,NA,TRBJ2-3,CASRPTALAQGFLDTQYF,TGTGCCAGCAGACCAACAGCCCTGGCGCAGGGGTTTTTAGATACGCAGTATTTT
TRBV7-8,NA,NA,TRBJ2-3,CASSYDIYVTDAQYF,TGTGCCAGCAGCTATGACATTTATGTCACAGATGCGCAGTATTTT
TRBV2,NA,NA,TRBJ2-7,CANSLQDEQYF,TGTGCCAACAGCCTCCAGGACGAGCAGTACTTC
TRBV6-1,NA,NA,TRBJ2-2,CASSASGELFF,TGTGCCAGCAGTGCCTCCGGGGAGCTGTTTTTT
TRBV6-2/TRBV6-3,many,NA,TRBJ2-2,CASSYGAGELFF,TGTGCCAGCAGTTACGGGGCCGGGGAGCTGTTTTTT
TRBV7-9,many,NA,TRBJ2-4,CASSLGHVAKNIQYF,TGTGCCAGCAGCTTAGGACACGTAGCCAAAAACATTCAGTACTTC
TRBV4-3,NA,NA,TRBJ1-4,CASSQGPSGDEKLFF,TGCGCCAGCAGCCAAGGACCGTCGGGAGATGAAAAACTGTTTTTT
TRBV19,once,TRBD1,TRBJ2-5,CASAHRDRAETQYF,TGTGCCAGTGCCCACCGGGACAGGGCAGAGACCCAGTACTTC
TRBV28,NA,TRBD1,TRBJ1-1,CASSLLTGVTTEAFF,TGTGCCAGCAGTTTACTTACAGGGGTCACCACTGAAGCTTTCTTT
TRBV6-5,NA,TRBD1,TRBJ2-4,CASNPGTAQNIQYF,TGTGCCAGCAACCCCGGGACAGCCCAAAACATTCAGTACTTC
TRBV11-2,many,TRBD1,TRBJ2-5,CASSSLQGAYEETQYF,TGTGCCAGCAGCTCTTTACAGGGGGCTTATGAAGAGACCCAGTACTTC
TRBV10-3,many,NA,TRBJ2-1,CAINQGSSYNEQFF,TGTGCCATCAACCAGGGTAGCTCCTACAATGAGCAGTTCTTC
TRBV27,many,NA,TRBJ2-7,CASSLSQDSSYEQYF,TGTGCCAGCAGTTTATCCCAGGACAGCTCCTACGAGCAGTACTTC
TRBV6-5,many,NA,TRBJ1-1,CASSRLNTEAFF,TGTGCCAGCAGTCGCCTGAACACTGAAGCTTTCTTT
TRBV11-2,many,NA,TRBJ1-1,CASSLGGVYTEAFF,TGTGCCAGCAGCTTAGGGGGTGTTTACACTGAAGCTTTCTTT
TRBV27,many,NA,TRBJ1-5,CASSLMSNQPQHF,TGTGCCAGCAGTTTGATGAGCAATCAGCCCCAGCATTTT
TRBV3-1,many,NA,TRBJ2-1,CASSQRARGYNEQFF,TGTGCCAGCAGCCAGAGAGCACGGGGGTACAATGAGCAGTTCTTC
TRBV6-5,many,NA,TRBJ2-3,CASSHTPLSVSSTDTQYF,TGTGCCAGCAGCCACACACCCCTTAGCGTCTCTAGCACAGATACGCAGTATTTT
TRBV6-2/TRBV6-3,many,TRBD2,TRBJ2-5,CASSPLAGVETQYF,TGTGCCAGCAGTCCACTAGCGGGGGTAGAGACCCAGTACTTC
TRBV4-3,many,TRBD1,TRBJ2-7,CASSQDAGQGYEQYF,TGCGCCAGCAGCCAAGATGCTGGACAGGGCTACGAGCAGTACTTC
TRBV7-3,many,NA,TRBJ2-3,CASSPGWGAADTQYF,TGTGCCAGCAGCCCGGGTTGGGGAGCCGCAGATACGCAGTATTTT
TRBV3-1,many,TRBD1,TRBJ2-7,CASSPNSVTGGYEQYF,TGTGCCAGCAGCCCCAATTCGGTGACAGGGGGGTACGAGCAGTACTTC